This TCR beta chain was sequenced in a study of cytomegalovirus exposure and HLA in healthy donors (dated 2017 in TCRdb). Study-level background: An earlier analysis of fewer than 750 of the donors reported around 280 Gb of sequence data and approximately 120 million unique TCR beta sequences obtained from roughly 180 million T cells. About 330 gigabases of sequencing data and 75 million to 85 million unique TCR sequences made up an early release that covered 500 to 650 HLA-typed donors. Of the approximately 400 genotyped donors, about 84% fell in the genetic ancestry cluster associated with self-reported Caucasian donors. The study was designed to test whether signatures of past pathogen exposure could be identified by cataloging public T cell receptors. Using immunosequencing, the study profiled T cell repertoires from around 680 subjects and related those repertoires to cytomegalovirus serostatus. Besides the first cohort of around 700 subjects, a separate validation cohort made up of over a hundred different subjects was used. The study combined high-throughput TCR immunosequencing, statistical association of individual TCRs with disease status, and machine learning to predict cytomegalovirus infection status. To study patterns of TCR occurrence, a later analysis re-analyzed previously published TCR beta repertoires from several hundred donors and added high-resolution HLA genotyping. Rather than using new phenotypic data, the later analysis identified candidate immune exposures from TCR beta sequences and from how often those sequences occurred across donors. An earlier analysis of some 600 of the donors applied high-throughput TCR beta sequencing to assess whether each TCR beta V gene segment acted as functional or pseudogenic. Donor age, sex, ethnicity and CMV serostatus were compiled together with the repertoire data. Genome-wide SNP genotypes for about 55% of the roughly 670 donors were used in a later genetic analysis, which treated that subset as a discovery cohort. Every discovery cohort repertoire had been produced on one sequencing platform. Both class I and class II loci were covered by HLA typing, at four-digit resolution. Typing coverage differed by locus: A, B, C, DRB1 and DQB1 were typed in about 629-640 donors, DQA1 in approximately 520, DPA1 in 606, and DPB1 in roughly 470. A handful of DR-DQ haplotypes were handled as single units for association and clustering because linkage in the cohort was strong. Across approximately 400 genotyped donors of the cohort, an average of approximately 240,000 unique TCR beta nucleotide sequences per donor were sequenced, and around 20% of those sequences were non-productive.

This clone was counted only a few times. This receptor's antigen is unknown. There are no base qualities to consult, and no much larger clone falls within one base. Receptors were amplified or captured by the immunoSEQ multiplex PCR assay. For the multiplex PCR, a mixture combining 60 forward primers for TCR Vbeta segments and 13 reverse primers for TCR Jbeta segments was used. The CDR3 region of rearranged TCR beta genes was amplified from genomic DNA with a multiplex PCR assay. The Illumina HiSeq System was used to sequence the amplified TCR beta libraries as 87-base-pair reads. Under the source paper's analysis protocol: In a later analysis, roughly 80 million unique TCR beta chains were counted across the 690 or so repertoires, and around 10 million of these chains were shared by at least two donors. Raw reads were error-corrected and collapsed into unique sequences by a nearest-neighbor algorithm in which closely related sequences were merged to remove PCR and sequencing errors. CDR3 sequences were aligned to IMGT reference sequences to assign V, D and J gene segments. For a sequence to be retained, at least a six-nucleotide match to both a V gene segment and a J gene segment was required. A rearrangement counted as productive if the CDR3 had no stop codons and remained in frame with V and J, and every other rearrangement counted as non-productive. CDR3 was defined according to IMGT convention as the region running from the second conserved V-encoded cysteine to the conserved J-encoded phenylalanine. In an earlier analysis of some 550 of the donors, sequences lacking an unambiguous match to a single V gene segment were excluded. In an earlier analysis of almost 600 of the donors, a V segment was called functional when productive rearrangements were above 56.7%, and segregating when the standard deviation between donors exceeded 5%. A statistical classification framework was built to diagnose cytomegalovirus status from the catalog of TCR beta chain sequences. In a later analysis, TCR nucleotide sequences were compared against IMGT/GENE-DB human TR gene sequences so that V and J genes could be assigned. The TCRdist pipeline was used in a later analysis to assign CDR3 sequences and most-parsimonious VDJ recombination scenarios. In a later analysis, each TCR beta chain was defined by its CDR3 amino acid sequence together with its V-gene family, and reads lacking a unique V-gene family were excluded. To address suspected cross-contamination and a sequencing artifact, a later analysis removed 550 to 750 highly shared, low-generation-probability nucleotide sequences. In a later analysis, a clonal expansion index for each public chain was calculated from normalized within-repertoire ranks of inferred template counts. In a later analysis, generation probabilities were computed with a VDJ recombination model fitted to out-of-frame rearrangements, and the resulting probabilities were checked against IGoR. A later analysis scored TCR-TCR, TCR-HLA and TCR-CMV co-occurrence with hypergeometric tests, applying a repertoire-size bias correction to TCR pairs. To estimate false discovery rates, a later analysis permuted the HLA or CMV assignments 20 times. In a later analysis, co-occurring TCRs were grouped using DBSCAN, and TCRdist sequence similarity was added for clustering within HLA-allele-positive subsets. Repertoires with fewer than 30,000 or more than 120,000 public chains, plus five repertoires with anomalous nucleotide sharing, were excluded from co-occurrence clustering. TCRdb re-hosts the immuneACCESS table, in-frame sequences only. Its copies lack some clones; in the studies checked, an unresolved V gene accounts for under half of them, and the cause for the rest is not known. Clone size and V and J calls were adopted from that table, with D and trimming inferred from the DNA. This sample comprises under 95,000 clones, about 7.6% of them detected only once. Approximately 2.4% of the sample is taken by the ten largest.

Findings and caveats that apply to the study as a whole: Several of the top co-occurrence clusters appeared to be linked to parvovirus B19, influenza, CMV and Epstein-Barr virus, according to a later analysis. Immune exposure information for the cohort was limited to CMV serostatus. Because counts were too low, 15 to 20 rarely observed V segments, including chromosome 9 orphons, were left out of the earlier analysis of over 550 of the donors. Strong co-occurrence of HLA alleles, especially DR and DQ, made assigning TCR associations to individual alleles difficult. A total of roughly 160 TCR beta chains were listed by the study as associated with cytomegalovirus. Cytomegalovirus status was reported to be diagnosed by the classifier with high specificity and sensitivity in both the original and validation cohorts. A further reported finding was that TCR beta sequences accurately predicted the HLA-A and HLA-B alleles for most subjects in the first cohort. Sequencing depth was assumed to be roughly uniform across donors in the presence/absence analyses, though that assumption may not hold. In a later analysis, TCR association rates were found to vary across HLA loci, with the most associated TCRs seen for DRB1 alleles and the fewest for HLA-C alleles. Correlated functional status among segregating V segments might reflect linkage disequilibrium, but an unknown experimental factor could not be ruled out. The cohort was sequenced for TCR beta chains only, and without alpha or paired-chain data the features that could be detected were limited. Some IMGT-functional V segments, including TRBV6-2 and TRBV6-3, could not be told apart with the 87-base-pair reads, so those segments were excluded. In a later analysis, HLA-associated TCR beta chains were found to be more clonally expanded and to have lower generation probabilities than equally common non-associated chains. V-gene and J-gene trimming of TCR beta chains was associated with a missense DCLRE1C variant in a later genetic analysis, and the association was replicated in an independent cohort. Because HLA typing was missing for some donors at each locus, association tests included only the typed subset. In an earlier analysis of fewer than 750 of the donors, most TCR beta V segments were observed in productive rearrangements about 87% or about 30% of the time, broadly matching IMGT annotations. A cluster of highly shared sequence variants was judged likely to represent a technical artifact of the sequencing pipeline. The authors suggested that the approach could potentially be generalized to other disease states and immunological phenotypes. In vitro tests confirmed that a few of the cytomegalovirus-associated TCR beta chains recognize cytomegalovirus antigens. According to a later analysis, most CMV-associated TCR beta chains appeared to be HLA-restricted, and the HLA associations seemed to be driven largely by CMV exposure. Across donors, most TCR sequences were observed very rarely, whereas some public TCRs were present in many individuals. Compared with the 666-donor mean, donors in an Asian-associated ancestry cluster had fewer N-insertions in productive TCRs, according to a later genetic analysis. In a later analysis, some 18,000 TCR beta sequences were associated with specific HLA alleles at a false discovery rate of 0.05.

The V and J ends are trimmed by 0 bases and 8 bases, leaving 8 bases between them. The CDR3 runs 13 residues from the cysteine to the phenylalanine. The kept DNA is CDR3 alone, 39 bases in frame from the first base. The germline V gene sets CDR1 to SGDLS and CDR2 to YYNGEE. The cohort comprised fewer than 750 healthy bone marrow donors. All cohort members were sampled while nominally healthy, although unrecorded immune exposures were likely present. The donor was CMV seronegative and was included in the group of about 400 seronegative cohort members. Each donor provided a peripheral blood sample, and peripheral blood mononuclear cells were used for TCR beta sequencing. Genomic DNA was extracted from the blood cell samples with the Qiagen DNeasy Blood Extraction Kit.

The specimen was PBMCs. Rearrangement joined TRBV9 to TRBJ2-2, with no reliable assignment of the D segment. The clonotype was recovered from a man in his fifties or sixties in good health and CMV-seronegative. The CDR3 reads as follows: CASSVAVGGELFF. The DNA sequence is TGTGCCAGCAGCGTAGCGGTTGGTGGGGAGCTGTTTTTT.